Listed here is a single T cell receptor beta chain. This specimen comes from a study of T cell repertoires in aging, cancer and after chemotherapy. About the research overall: Around 8.8 million TCR reads were in the whole dataset.

The germline V and J ends were trimmed by 5 bases and 1 base, with 12 bases remaining between them. The V gene's germline CDR1 is MNHEY and CDR2 SMNVEV (reference sequence). This CDR3 spans 15 amino acids. TRB rearrangements spanning V, D and J were amplified using mixed TRB-A/B primers. TCRdb reprocessed the multiplex PCR reads with MiXCR, giving one entry per CDR3 protein. The sample has about 850 distinct CDR3 sequences, roughly 25% seen once. The template was genomic DNA from peripheral blood, not RNA. The origin of this receptor is a human donor with a blood cancer. Specimen: blood. This sequence joins TRBV27 and TRBJ1-5; a weak D match, TRBD1 (6 bases). The CDR3: CASSGGGGSNQPQHF. The CDR3 bases are TGTGCCAGCAGTGGGGGGGGCGGAAGCAATCAGCCCCAGCATTTT.